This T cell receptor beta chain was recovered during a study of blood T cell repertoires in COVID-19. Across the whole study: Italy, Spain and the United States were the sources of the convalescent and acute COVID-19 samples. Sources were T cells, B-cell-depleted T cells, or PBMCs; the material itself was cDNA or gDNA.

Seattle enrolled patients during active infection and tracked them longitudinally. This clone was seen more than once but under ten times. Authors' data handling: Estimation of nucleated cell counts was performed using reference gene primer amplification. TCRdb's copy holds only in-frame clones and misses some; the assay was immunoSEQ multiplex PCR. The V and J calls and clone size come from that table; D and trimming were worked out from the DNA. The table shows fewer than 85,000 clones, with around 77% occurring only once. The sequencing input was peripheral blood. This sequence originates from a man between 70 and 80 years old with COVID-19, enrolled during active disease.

CDR3 in DNA: TGCGCCAGCAGCCAAGACCCGTCCAGGGGTCAGCCCCAGCATTTT. The encoded protein is CASSQDPSRGQPQHF. The chain combines TRBV4-1 with TRBJ1-5; D possibly corresponds to TRBD1 (6 bases). Between the trimmed V and J ends, which lost 0 bases and 6 bases, there was a span of 12 bases. Germline CDR1 and CDR2: MGHRA and YSYEKL. This CDR3 region has 15 residues.